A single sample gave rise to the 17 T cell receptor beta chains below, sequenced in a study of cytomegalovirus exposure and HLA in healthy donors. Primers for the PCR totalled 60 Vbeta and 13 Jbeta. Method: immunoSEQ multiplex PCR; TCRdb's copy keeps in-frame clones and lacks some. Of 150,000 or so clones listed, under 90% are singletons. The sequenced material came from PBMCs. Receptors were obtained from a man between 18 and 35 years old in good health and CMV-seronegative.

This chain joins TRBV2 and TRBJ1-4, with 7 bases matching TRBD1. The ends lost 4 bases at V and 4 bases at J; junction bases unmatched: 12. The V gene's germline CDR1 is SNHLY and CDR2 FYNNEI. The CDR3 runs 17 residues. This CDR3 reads CASSGDPSTGSNEKLFF. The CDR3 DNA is TGTGCCAGCAGTGGTGACCCCTCGACAGGGAGTAATGAAAAACTGTTTTTT.

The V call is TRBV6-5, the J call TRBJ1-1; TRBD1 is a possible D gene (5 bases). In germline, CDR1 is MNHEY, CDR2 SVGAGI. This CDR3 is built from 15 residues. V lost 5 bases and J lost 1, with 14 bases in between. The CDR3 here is CASSTRQLPNTEAFF. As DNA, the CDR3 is TGTGCCAGCAGTACTCGACAGCTACCGAACACTGAAGCTTTCTTT.

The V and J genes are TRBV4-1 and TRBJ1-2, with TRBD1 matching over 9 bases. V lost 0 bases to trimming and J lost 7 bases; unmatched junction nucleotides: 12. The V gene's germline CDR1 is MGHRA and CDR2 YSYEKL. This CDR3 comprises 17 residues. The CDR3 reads CASSQDAPGQGIGGYTF. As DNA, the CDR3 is TGCGCCAGCAGCCAAGATGCCCCCGGACAGGGGATAGGTGGCTACACCTTC.

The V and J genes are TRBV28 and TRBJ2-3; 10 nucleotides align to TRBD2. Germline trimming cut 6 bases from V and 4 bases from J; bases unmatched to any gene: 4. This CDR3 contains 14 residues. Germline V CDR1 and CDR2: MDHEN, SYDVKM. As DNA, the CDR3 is TGTGCCAGCAGGAGCGGGGGGGCCGCAGATACGCAGTATTTT. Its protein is CASRSGGAADTQYF.

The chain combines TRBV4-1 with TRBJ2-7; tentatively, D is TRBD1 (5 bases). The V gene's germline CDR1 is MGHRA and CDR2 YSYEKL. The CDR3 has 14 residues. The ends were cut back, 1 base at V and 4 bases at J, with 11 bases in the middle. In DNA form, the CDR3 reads TGCGCCAGCAGCCAAGGCAGGGCGGCATACGAGCAGTACTTC. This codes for CASSQGRAAYEQYF.

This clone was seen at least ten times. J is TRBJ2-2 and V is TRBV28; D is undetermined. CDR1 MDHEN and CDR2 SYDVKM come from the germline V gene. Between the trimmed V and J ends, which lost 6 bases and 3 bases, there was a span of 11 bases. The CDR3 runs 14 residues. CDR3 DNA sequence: TGTGCCAGCAGGGTACTTCTTTACACCGGGGAGCTGTTTTTT. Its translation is CASRVLLYTGELFF.

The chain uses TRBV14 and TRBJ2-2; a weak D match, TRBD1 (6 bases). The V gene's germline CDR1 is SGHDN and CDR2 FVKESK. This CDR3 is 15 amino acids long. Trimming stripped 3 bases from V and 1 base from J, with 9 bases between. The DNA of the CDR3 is TGTGCCAGCAGCCATGACAGGTGGAACACCGGGGAGCTGTTTTTT. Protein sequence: CASSHDRWNTGELFF.

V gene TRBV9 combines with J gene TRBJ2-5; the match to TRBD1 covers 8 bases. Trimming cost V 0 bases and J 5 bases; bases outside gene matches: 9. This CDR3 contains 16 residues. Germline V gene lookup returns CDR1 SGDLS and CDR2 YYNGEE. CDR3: CASSVGAGGTMETQYF. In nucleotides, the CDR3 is TGTGCCAGCAGCGTAGGGGCAGGGGGCACGATGGAGACCCAGTACTTC.

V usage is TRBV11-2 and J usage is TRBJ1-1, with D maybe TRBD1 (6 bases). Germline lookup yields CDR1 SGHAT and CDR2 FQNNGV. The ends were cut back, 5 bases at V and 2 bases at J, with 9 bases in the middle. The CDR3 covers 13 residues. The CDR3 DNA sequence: TGTGCCAGCAGCATACAGGGAAACACTGAAGCTTTCTTT. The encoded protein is CASSIQGNTEAFF.

CDR3 region: CASSYEEYGYTF. Written as DNA, the CDR3 is TGTGCCAGCAGTTATGAGGAGTATGGCTACACCTTC. The chain combines TRBV28 with TRBJ1-2; D is unresolved. The CDR3 spans 12 residues. Trimming pared 4 bases from V and 5 bases from J, leaving 8 bases between. Germline CDR1 MDHEN, CDR2 SYDVKM.

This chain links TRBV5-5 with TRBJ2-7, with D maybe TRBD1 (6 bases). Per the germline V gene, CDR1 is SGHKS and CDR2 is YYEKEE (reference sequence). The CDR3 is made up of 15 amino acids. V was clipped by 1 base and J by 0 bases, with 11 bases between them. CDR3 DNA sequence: TGTGCCAGCAGCTTGACAGGGTCTGGCTCCTACGAGCAGTACTTC. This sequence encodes CASSLTGSGSYEQYF. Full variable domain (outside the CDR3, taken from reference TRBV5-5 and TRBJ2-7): DAGVTQSPTHLIKTRGQQVTLRCSPISGHKSVSWYQQVLGQGPQFIFQYYEKEERGRGNFPDRFSARQFPNYSSELNVNALLLGDSALYLCASSLTGSGSYEQYFGPGTRLTVT.

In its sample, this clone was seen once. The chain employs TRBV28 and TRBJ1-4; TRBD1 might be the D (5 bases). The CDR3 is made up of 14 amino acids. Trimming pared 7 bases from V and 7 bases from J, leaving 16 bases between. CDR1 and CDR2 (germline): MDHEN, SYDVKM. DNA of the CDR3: TGTGCCAGCACACTGGGGCAGGTGCGTGAAAAACTGTTTTTT. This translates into CASTLGQVREKLFF.

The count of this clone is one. CDR3 loop: CASSLDKMSTEAFF. The CDR3 coding sequence is TGCGCCAGCAGCTTGGATAAAATGAGCACTGAAGCTTTCTTT. This chain uses TRBV5-1 with TRBJ1-1, with D hard to call. This CDR3 spans 14 amino acids. Trimming took 0 bases from V and 4 from J, leaving 10 bases between them. CDR1 and CDR2 from the germline V gene are SGHRS and YFSETQ. Based on the CDR3 plus reference TRBV5-1 and TRBJ1-1, the full variable domain is KAGVTQTPRYLIKTRGQQVTLSCSPISGHRSVSWYQQTPGQGLQFLFEYFSETQRNKGNFPGRFSGRQFSNSRSEMNVSTLELGDSALYLCASSLDKMSTEAFFGQGTRLTVV.

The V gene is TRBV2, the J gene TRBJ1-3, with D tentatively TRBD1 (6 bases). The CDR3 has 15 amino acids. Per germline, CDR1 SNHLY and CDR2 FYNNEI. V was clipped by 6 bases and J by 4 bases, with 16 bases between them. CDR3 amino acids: CASSQRGGSGNTIYF. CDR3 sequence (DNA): TGTGCCAGCAGCCAGAGGGGGGGATCCGGAAACACCATATATTTT.

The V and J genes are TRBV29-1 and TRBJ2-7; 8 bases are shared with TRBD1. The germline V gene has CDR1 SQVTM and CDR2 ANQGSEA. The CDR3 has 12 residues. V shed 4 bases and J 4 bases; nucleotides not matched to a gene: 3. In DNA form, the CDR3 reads TGCAGCGTTGTCCGGGACAGGTACGAGCAGTACTTC. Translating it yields CSVVRDRYEQYF.

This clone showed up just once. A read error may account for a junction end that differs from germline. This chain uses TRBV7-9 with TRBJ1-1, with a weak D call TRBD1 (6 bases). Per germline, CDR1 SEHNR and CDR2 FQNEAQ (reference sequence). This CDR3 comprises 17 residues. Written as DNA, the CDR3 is TGTTCCAGCAGCCCGACTCGGGGGGCAGGGGCGAACACTGAAGCTTTCTTT. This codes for CSSSPTRGAGANTEAFF.

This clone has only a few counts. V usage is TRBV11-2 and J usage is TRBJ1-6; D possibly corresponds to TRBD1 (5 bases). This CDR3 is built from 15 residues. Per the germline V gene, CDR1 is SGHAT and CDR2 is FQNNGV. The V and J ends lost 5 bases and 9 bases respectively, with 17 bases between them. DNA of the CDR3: TGTGCCAGCAGCCTTGCCGGAGTTACAGGTTCACCCCTCCACTTT. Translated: CASSLAGVTGSPLHF.